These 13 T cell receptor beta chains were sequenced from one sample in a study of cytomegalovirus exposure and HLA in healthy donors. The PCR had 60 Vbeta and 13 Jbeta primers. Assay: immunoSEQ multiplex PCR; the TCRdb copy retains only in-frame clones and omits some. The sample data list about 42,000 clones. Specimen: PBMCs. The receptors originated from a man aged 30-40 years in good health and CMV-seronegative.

The CDR3 bases are TGTGCCAGCACCCCCCATGGGAGGGCCGAAGCTTTCTTT. It specifies CASTPHGRAEAFF. V usage is TRBV25-1 and J usage is TRBJ1-1; D is unclear. Trimming took 7 bases from V and 8 from J, leaving 17 bases between them. From germline, CDR1 is MGHDK and CDR2 SYGVNS. The CDR3 is made up of 13 amino acids.

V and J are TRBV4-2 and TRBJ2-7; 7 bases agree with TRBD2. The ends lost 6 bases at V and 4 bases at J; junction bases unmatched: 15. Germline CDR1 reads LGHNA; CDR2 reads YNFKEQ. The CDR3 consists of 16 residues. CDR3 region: CASRPGRQWGGYEQYF. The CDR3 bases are TGTGCCAGCAGACCCGGTCGGCAGTGGGGAGGGTACGAGCAGTACTTC.

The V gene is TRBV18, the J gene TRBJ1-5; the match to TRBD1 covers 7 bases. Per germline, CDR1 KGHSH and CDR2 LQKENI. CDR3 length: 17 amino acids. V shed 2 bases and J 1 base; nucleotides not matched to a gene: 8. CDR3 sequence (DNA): TGTGCCAGCTCACCAGTGGCAGGGGGAAGGAGCAATCAGCCCCAGCATTTT. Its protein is CASSPVAGGRSNQPQHF.

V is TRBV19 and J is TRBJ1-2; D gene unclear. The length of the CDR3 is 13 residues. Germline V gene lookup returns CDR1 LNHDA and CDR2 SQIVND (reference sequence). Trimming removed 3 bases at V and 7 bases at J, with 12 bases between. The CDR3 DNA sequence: TGTGCCAGTAGTATGGGAGGGTACGGTGGCTACACCTTC. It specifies CASSMGGYGGYTF.

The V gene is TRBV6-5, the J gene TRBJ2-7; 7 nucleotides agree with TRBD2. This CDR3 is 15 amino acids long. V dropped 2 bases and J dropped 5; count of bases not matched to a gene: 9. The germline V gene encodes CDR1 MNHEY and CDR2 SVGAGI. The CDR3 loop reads CASSYGPAGSDEQYF. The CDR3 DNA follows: TGTGCCAGCAGTTACGGACCAGCGGGATCCGACGAGCAGTACTTC.

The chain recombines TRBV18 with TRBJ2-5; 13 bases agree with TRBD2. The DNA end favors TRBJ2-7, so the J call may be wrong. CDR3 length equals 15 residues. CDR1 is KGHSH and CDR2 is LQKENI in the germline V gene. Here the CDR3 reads CASSRGLAGDPEQYF. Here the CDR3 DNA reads TGTGCCAGCTCCCGCGGACTAGCGGGAGATCCCGAGCAGTACTTC.

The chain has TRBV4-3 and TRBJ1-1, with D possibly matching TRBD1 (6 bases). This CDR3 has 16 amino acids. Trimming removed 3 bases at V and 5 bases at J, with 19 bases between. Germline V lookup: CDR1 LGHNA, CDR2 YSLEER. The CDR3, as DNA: TGCGCCAGCAGCCACGAACCAGGACAGCTACGAACTGAAGCTTTCTTT. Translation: CASSHEPGQLRTEAFF.

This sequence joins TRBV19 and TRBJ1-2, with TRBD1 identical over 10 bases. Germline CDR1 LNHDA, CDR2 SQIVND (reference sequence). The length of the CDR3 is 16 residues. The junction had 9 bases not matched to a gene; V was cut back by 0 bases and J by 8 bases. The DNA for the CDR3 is TGTGCCAGTAGTATAGAGACCGGGACAGGGGAGTTCGGCTACACCTTC. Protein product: CASSIETGTGEFGYTF.

The CDR3: CASSGLAGYTGQYF. The CDR3, as DNA: TGTGCCAGCAGTGGGCTAGCGGGTTATACGGGGCAGTACTTC. The V gene is TRBV6-1, the J gene TRBJ2-7, with 8 positions matching TRBD2. The trim removed 4 bases at V and 9 bases at J, leaving 11 bases unmatched. Germline lookup yields CDR1 MNHNS and CDR2 SASEGT. There are 14 residues in the CDR3.

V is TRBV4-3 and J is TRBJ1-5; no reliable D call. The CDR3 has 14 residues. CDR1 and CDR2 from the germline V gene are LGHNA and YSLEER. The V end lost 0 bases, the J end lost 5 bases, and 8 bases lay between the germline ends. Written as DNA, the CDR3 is TGCGCCAGCAGCCAAGAAGGGCGGGATCAGCCCCAGCATTTT. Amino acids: CASSQEGRDQPQHF.

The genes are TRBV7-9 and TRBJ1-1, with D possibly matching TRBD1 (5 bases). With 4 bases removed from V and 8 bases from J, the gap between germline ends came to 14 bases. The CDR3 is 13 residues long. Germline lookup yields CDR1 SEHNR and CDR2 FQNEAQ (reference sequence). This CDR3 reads CASSSGPGGEAFF. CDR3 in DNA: TGTGCCAGCAGCTCGGGACCTGGGGGGGAAGCTTTCTTT.

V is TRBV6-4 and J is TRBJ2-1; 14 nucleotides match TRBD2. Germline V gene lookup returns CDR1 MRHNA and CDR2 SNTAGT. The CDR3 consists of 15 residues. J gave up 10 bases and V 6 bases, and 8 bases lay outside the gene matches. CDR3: CASSGLAGGSGEQFF. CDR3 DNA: TGTGCCAGCAGCGGACTAGCGGGAGGATCAGGGGAGCAGTTCTTC.

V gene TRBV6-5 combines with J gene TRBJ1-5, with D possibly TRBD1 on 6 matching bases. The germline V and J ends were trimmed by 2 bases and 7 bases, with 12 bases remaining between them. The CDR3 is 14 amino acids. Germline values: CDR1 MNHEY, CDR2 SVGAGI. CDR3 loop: CASSYARGVQPQHF. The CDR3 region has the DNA TGTGCCAGCAGTTACGCCAGGGGCGTCCAGCCCCAGCATTTT.